The present TCR beta chain was sequenced within a study of T cell repertoires in cytomegalovirus infection (dated by TCRdb to between 2019 and 2020). In the study overall: Donor HLA type was relevant to the analysis, as public TCR beta signatures indicated carriage of CMV infection together with the matching HLA type. Overall study outcomes, separate from this receptor: The ex vivo response was dominated by HLA-C-restricted CMV-specific TCR beta clonotypes, and the single most frequent clonotype in two of eight donors was supplied by these HLA-C-restricted clonotypes. In both this cohort and an independent approximately 370-donor cohort, the cumulative frequency of public TCR beta family members distinguished carriers of CMV infection plus the relevant HLA type.

This clonotype was counted ten times or more. The antigen it binds to is not known. No quality values exist for individual bases; no much larger clone is one base distant. V loses 3 bases, J loses 6 bases, and the germline ends lie 10 bases apart. Including the terminal cysteine and phenylalanine, the CDR3 comprises 13 residues. Only the CDR3 part of the read is kept: 39 bases, read in frame from the first base. The instrument given in TCRdb is Illumina HiSeq 1500. The public reads were reanalyzed by TCRdb: fastp trimming at Q25, MiXCR alignment, in-frame beta chains only. Each entry merges the rows of one CDR3 protein and shows their most common DNA and genes. The sample includes under 800,000 distinct CDR3 sequences, with 20% to 25% observed a single time. Clones ranked in the top ten supply around 8% of the sample.

The V and J segments used are TRBV12-3 or TRBV12-4 and TRBJ2-3, with the D gene call left open. This receptor was identified in a human donor in good health (CMV status not recorded). Some clones in this sample may be carry-over from other donors' samples. Sequenced: CD8+ T cells from PBMCs. The DNA sequence reads TGTGCCAGCAGTTTTAGTGACGGGGATACGCAGTATTTT. Translated, it reads CASSFSDGDTQYF.